This TCR beta chain stems from a study of OX40 agonist ivuxolimab in advanced cancers. In the study overall: Patients received the agonistic anti-OX40 (CD134) antibody ivuxolimab. Dose-escalation patients had hepatocellular carcinoma, melanoma, renal cell or head and neck cancer. The study gave patients intravenous ivuxolimab at 0.01 to 10 mg/kg every 2 weeks. Study-level results: Which antigen the expanded peripheral T cells recognized is unknown.

Sequenced by immunoSEQ multiplex PCR; TCRdb stores in-frame clones only, minus some. The sample gives about 35,000 clones, around three quarters of which show up once; over 20% is in the top ten. V was cut by 10 bases and J by 1 base, with 14 bases left in between. CDR1 LNHDA and CDR2 SQIVND come from the germline V gene (reference sequence). The CDR3 contains 14 residues. As concerns this clone: The antigen remains undetermined.

The source is an adult with an advanced solid tumor such as melanoma, head and neck, liver or kidney cancer. The sample consisted of CD4+ or CD8+ T cells sorted from blood, taken in a trial of the OX40 agonist ivuxolimab. This sequence joins TRBV19 and TRBJ1-3, with a tentative D call TRBD1 (6 bases). CDR3 in amino acids: CATLGGGSGNTIYF. The CDR3 coding sequence is TGTGCCACCCTCGGAGGGGGGTCTGGAAACACCATATATTTT.